Described below is a single T cell receptor beta chain sequence and its context. It has no known antigen specificity. No per-base quality is available; no much larger clone lies one base away. This specimen comes from a study of cytomegalovirus exposure and HLA in healthy donors (dated 2017 in TCRdb). The study in broad terms: In an earlier analysis of roughly 500 of the donors, roughly 300 Gb of sequence data and approximately 120 million unique TCR beta sequences from about 179 million T cells were reported. The number of typed donors differed by locus: about 620-640 for A, B, C, DRB1 and DQB1; roughly 510 for DQA1; 606 for DPA1; and roughly 490 for DPB1. High-throughput TCR immunosequencing, statistical association of individual TCRs with disease status, and machine learning were combined to predict cytomegalovirus infection status. Alongside the repertoire data, information on donor age, sex, ethnicity and CMV serostatus was compiled. About 310 gigabases of sequencing data and 70 million to 85 million unique TCR sequences were included in an early release covering under 650 HLA-typed donors. Using immunosequencing, the study profiled T cell repertoires from 666 subjects and related those repertoires to cytomegalovirus serostatus. Among almost 400 genotyped donors of the cohort, an average of around 240,000 unique TCR beta nucleotide sequences were sequenced per donor, roughly 20% of them non-productive. Class I and class II HLA loci were covered by the typing at four-digit resolution. Rather than drawing on any new phenotypic data, the later analysis identified candidate immune exposures from TCR beta sequences and the way those sequences occurred across donors. A handful of DR-DQ haplotypes were handled as single units for association and clustering because linkage in the cohort was strong. The study aimed to test whether cataloging public T cell receptors could reveal signatures of past pathogen exposure. A later analysis re-examined previously published TCR beta repertoires from hundreds of donors and added high-resolution HLA genotyping to investigate patterns of TCR occurrence. A later genetic analysis took genome-wide SNP genotypes for about 55% of the 666 donors and used that subset as a discovery cohort. Of the roughly 410 genotyped donors, 65% to 90% were placed in the genetic ancestry cluster associated with self-reported Caucasian donors. Every discovery cohort repertoire had been produced on one sequencing platform. To decide whether each TCR beta V gene segment behaved as functional or pseudogenic, an earlier analysis of some 540 of the donors relied on high-throughput TCR beta sequencing. Along with the roughly 610-subject first cohort, a separate validation cohort of some 130 different subjects was used. Overall results and qualifications from the work: Immune exposure information for the cohort was limited to CMV serostatus. According to the authors, the approach could potentially be generalized to other disease states and immunological phenotypes. Because some donors lacked HLA typing at each locus, the association tests relied only on the typed subset. In a later analysis, HLA-associated TCR beta chains showed more clonal expansion and lower generation probabilities than non-associated chains that were equally common. A total of fewer than 200 TCR beta chains were listed by the study as associated with cytomegalovirus. Only TCR beta chains were sequenced in this cohort, and the absence of alpha or paired-chain data limited detectable features. In a later analysis, TCR association rates were found to vary across HLA loci, with the most associated TCRs seen for DRB1 alleles and the fewest for HLA-C alleles. Across donors, most TCR sequences were observed very rarely, whereas some public TCRs were present in many individuals. According to a later analysis, parvovirus B19, influenza, CMV and Epstein-Barr virus appeared linked to several top co-occurrence clusters. Correlated functional status among segregating V segments might reflect linkage disequilibrium, but an unknown experimental factor could not be ruled out. A group of highly shared sequence variants was considered likely to be a technical artifact of the sequencing pipeline. Some IMGT-functional V segments, including TRBV6-2 and TRBV6-3, could not be distinguished by the 87-base-pair reads and were therefore excluded. In a later analysis, some 17,000 TCR beta sequences were associated with specific HLA alleles at a false discovery rate of 0.05. Most CMV-associated TCR beta chains appeared to be HLA-restricted in a later analysis, and the HLA associations seemed to be driven largely by CMV exposure. Roughly 17 rarely observed V segments, including chromosome 9 orphons, were excluded from the earlier analysis of several hundred of the donors because counts were too low. In an earlier analysis of several hundred of the donors, most TCR beta V segments were observed in productive rearrangements about 90% or about 30% of the time, broadly matching IMGT annotations. A later genetic analysis associated a missense DCLRE1C variant with V-gene and J-gene trimming of TCR beta chains, and an independent cohort replicated the association. Three of the identified cytomegalovirus-associated TCR beta chains were confirmed in vitro to be specific for cytomegalovirus antigens. Cytomegalovirus status was reported to be diagnosed by the classifier with high specificity and sensitivity in both the original and validation cohorts. According to a later genetic analysis, donors in an Asian-associated ancestry cluster had fewer N-insertions in productive TCRs than the roughly 700-donor mean. A further reported finding was that TCR beta sequences accurately predicted the HLA-A and HLA-B alleles for most subjects in the first cohort. When HLA alleles, especially DR and DQ, strongly co-occurred, TCR associations were difficult to assign to individual alleles. Sequencing depth was assumed to be roughly uniform across donors in the presence/absence analyses, though that assumption may not hold.

From the germline V gene, CDR1 is SGHTA and CDR2 is FQGTGA. Relative to germline, V is missing 4 bases and J is missing 5 bases, with 2 bases of the junction outside any gene match. Spanning cysteine to phenylalanine, the CDR3 consists of 13 amino acids. The read is trimmed to its CDR3 DNA, 39 bases read in frame from base 1. The cohort was made up of several hundred healthy bone marrow donors. Cohort members were all nominally healthy when sampled, although unrecorded immune exposures were likely present. The donor was CMV seronegative and was included in the group of several hundred seronegative cohort members. A peripheral blood sample was collected from each donor, and TCR beta sequencing was performed on peripheral blood mononuclear cells. The Qiagen DNeasy Blood Extraction Kit was used to extract genomic DNA from the blood cell samples. The library was produced with the immunoSEQ multiplex PCR assay. For the multiplex PCR, a mixture combining 60 forward primers for TCR Vbeta segments and 13 reverse primers for TCR Jbeta segments was used. A multiplex PCR assay on genomic DNA amplified the CDR3 region of rearranged TCR beta genes. The amplified TCR beta libraries were sequenced on the Illumina HiSeq System as 87-base-pair reads. The source study handled its data this way. Across the roughly 700 repertoires, a later analysis counted some 81 million unique TCR beta chains, 9.5 million to 12 million of which were shared by at least two donors. A nearest-neighbor algorithm error-corrected the raw reads and collapsed the reads into unique sequences, merging closely related sequences to remove PCR and sequencing errors. Alignment of CDR3 sequences to IMGT reference sequences was used to assign V, D and J gene segments. Each retained sequence needed at least a six-nucleotide match to both a V gene segment and a J gene segment. A rearrangement counted as productive if the CDR3 had no stop codons and remained in frame with V and J, and every other rearrangement counted as non-productive. Following IMGT convention, CDR3 was defined as the stretch from the second conserved V-encoded cysteine to the conserved J-encoded phenylalanine. The earlier analysis of some 540 of the donors excluded any sequence lacking an unambiguous match to a single V gene segment. An earlier analysis of 550 to 650 of the donors classified V segments as functional when productive rearrangements were above 56.7% and as segregating when the standard deviation between donors was above 5%. A statistical classification framework was built to diagnose cytomegalovirus status from the catalog of TCR beta chain sequences. In a later analysis, V and J genes were assigned by comparing TCR nucleotide sequences against IMGT/GENE-DB human TR gene sequences. In a later analysis, CDR3 sequences and most-parsimonious VDJ recombination scenarios were assigned using the TCRdist pipeline. A later analysis defined each TCR beta chain by its CDR3 amino acid sequence plus V-gene family, and excluded reads lacking a unique V-gene family. A later analysis removed roughly 590 highly shared, low-generation-probability nucleotide sequences to deal with suspected cross-contamination and a sequencing artifact. In a later analysis, a clonal expansion index for each public chain was calculated from normalized within-repertoire ranks of inferred template counts. In a later analysis, generation probabilities were computed using a VDJ recombination model fitted to out-of-frame rearrangements, and the results were checked against IGoR. In a later analysis, TCR-TCR, TCR-HLA and TCR-CMV co-occurrence was scored with hypergeometric tests, and a repertoire-size bias correction was applied to TCR pairs. A later analysis estimated false discovery rates by permuting HLA or CMV assignments 20 times. In a later analysis, co-occurring TCRs were grouped using DBSCAN, with TCRdist sequence similarity added in when clustering inside HLA-allele-positive subsets. Repertoires with fewer than 30,000 or more than 120,000 public chains, plus five repertoires with anomalous nucleotide sharing, were excluded from co-occurrence clustering. As stored in TCRdb, this immuneACCESS dataset retains in-frame rearrangements with V and J assigned. A fraction of the clones does not appear; measured against another copy, unresolved V genes explain less than half of the discrepancy, and the remainder lacks a known reason. V, J and clone size are those of that table, while D and trimming were read from the DNA. This sample is represented by approximately 77,000 clones; about three quarters of them were singletons. The ten biggest clones cover approximately 4.4% of the sample.

The sequenced sample consisted of PBMCs. The sequence links TRBV7-3 to TRBJ2-1; a stretch of 7 junction bases matches TRBD2. This receptor was taken from a man in his forties in good health and CMV-seronegative. The CDR3 here reads CASSWGLNNEQFF. DNA sequence: TGTGCCAGCAGCTGGGGACTAAACAATGAGCAGTTCTTC.